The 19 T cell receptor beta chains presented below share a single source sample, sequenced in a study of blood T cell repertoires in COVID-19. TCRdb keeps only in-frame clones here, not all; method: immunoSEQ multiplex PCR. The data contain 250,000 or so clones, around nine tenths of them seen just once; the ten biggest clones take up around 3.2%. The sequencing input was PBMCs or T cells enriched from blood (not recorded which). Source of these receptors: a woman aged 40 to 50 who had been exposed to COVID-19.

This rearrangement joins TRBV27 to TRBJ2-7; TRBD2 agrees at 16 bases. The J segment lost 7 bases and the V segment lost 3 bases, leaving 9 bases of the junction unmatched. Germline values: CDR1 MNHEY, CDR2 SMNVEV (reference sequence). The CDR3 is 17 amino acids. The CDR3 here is CASSFPGTSGRAGEQYV. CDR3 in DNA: TGTGCCAGCAGTTTCCCCGGGACTAGCGGGAGGGCCGGTGAGCAGTACGTC.

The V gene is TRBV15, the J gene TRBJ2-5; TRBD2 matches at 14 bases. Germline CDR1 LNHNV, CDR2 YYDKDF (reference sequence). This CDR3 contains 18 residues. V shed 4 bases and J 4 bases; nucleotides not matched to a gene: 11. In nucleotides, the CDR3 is TGTGCCACCAGCACCCGATGGGGACTAGCGGGAGCGGGAGAGACCCAGTACTTC. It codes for CATSTRWGLAGAGETQYF.

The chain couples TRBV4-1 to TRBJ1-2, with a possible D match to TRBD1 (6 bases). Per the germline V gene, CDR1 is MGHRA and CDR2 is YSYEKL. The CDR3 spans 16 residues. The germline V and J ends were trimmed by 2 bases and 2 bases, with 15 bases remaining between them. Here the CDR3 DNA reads TGCGCCAGCAGCCAACTACAGGCAGGGGTGAACTATGGCTACACCTTC. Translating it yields CASSQLQAGVNYGYTF.

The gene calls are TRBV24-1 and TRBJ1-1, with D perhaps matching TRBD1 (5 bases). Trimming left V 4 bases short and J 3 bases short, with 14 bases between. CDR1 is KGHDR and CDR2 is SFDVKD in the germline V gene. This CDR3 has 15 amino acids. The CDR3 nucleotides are TGTGCCACCAGTGACCCCCGGGGGAGGGACACTGAAGCTTTCTTT. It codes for CATSDPRGRDTEAFF.

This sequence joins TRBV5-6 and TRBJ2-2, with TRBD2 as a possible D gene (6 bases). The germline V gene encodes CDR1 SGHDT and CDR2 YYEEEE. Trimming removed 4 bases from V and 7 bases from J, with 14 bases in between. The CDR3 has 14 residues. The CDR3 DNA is TGTGCCAGCAGCCTGGGGAGGCCGGGCGGGGAGCTGTTTTTT. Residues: CASSLGRPGGELFF.

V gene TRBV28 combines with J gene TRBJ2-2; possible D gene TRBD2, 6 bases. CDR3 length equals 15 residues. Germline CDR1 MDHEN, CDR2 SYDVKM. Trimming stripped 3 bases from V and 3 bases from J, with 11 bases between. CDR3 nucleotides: TGTGCCAGCAGTTTCGGCGGGGCGGACACCGGGGAGCTGTTTTTT. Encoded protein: CASSFGGADTGELFF.

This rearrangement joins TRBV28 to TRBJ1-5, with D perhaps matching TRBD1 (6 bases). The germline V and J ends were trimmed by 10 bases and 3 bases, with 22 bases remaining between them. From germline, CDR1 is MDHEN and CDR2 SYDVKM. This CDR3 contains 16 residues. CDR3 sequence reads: CATCPTGLRANQPQHF. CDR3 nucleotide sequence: TGTGCCACATGCCCTACAGGGTTGAGGGCCAATCAGCCCCAGCATTTT.

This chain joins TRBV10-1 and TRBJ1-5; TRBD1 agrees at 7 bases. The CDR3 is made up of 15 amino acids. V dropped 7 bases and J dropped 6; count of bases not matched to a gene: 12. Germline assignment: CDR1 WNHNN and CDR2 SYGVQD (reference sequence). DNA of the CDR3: TGCGCCAGCATTCCGGGACAGAAGCCCCCTCAGCCCCAGCATTTT. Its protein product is CASIPGQKPPQPQHF.

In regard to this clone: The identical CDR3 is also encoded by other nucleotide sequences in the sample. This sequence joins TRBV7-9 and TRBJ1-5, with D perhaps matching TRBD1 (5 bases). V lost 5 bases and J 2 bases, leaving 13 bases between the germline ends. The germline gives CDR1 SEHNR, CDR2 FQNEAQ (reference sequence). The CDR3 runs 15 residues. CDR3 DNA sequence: TGTGCCAGCAGCCTAGAGGCGGGGGGCAATCAGCCCCAGCATTTT. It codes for CASSLEAGGNQPQHF.

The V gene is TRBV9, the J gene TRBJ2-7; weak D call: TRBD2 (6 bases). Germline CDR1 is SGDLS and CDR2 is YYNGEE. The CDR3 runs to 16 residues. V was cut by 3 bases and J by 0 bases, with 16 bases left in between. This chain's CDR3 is CASSARDSSSSYEQYF. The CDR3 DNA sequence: TGTGCCAGCAGCGCCCGGGACTCCTCAAGCTCCTACGAGCAGTACTTC.

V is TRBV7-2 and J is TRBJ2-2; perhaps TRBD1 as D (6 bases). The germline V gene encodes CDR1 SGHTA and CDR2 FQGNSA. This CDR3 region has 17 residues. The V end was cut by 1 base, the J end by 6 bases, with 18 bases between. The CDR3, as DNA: TGTGCCAGCAGCTTAGGTTTGGGCCGGTCAGGGGCCGGGGAGCTGTTTTTT. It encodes CASSLGLGRSGAGELFF. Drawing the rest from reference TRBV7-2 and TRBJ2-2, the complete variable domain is GAGVSQSPSNKVTEKGKDVELRCDPISGHTALYWYRQSLGQGLEFLIYFQGNSAPDKSGLPSDRFSAERTGGSVSTLTIQRTQQEDSAVYLCASSLGLGRSGAGELFFGEGSRLTVL.

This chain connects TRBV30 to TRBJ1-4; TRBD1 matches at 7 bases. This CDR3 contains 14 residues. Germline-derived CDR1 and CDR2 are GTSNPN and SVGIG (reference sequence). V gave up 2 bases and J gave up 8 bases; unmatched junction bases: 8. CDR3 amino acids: CAWSPLIRGEKLFF. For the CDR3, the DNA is TGTGCCTGGAGTCCCCTCATCAGGGGGGAAAAACTGTTTTTT.

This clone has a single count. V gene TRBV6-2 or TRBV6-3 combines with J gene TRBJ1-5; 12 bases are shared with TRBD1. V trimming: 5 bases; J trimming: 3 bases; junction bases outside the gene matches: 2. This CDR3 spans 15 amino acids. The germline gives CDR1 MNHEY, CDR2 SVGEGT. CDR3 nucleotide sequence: TGTGCCAGCAGTGGGACAGGGGGCAACAATCAGCCCCAGCATTTT. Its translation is CASSGTGGNNQPQHF.

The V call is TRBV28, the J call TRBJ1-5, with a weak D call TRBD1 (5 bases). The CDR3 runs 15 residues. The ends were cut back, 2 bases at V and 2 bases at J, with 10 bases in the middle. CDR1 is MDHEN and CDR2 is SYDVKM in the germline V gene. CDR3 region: CASSLGAFGNQPQHF. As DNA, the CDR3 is TGTGCCAGCAGTTTAGGGGCCTTCGGCAATCAGCCCCAGCATTTT.

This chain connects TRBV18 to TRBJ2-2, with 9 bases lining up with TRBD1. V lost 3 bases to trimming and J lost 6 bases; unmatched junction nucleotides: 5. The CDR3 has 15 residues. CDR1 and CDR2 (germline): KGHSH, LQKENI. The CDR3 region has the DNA TGTGCCAGCTCACCCGGGACAGGGTGGCCCGGGGAGCTGTTTTTT. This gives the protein CASSPGTGWPGELFF.

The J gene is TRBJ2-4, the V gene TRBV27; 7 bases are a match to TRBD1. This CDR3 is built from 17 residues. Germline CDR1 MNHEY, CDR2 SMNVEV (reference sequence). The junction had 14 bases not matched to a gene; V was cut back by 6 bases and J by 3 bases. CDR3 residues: CASRGRKNRGDKNIQYF. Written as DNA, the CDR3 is TGTGCCAGCAGGGGCCGAAAAAACAGGGGTGACAAAAACATTCAGTACTTC.

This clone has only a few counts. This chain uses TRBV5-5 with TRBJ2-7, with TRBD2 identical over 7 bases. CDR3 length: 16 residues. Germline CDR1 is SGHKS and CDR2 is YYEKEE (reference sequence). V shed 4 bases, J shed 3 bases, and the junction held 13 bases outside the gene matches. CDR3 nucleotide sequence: TGTGCCAGCAGCCCTCTACTGGGTAGGGAGGGCTACGAGCAGTACGTC. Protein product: CASSPLLGREGYEQYV.

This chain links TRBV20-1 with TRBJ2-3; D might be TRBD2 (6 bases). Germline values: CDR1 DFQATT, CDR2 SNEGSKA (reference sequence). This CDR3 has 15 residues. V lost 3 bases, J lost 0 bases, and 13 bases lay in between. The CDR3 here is CSASSGASSTDTQYF. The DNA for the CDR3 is TGCAGTGCTAGTTCGGGAGCCTCTAGCACAGATACGCAGTATTTT.

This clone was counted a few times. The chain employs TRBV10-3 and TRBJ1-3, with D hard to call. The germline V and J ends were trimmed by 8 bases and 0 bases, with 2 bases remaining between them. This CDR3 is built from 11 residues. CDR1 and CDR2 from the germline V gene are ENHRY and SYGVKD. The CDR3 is CAIHSGNTIYF. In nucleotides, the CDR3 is TGTGCCATCCACTCTGGAAACACCATATATTTT.